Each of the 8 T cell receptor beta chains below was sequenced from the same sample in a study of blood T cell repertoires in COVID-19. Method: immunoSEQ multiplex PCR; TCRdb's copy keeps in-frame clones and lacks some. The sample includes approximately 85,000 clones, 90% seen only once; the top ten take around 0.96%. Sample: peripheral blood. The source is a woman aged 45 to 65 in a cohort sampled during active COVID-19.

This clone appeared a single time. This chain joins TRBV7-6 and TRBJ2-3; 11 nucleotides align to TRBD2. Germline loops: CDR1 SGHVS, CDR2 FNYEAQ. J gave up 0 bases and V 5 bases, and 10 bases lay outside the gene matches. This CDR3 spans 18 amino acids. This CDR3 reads CASSLLAGDEASTDTQYF. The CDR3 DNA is TGTGCCAGCAGCCTACTAGCGGGAGACGAAGCTAGCACAGATACGCAGTATTTT.

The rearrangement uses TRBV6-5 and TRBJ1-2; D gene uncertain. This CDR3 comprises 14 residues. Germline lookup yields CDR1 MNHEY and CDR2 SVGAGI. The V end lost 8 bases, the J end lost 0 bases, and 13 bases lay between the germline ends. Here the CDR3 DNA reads TGTGCCAGCGGACTAGACGCTGCTAACTATGGCTACACCTTC. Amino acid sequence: CASGLDAANYGYTF.

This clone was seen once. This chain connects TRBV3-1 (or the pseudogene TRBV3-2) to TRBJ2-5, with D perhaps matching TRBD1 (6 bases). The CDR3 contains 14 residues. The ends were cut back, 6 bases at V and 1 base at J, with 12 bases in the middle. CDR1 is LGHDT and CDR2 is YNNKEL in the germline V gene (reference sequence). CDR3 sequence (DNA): TGTGCCAGCAGTATCCAGGGGCTCCAAGAGACCCAGTACTTC. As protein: CASSIQGLQETQYF.

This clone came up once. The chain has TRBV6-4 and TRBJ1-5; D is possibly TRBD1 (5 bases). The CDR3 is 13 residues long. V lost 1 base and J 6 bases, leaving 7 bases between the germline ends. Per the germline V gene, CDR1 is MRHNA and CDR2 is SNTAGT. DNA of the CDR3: TGTGCCAGCAGTGACTGGCAGGGTCAGCCCCAGCATTTT. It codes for CASSDWQGQPQHF.

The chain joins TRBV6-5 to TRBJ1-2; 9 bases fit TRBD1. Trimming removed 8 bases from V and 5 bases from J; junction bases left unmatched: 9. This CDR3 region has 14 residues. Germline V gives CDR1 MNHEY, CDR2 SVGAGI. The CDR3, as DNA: TGTGCCAGCGGTAATCCGGGACAGGGATATGGCTACACCTTC. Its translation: CASGNPGQGYGYTF.

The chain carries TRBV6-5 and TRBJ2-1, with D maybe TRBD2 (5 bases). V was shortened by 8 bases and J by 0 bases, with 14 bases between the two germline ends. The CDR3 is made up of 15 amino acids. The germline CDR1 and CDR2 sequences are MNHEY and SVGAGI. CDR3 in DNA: TGTGCCAGCTCTAGTCCCCGGGGCTCCTACAATGAGCAGTTCTTC. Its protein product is CASSSPRGSYNEQFF.

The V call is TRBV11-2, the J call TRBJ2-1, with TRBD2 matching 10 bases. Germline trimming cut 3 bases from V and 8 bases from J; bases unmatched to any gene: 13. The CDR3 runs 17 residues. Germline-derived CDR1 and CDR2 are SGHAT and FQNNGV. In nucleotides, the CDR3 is TGTGCCAGCAGCTTCGATCCTAGCGGGAGCCCCAGGGATGAGCAGTTCTTC. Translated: CASSFDPSGSPRDEQFF.

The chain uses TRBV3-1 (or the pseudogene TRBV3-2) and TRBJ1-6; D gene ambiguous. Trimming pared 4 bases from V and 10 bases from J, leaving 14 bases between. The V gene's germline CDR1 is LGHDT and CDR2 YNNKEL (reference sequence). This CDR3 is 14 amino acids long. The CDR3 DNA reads TGTGCCAGCAGCCCCCTCCGGGGTCAATCACCCCTCCACTTT. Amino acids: CASSPLRGQSPLHF.